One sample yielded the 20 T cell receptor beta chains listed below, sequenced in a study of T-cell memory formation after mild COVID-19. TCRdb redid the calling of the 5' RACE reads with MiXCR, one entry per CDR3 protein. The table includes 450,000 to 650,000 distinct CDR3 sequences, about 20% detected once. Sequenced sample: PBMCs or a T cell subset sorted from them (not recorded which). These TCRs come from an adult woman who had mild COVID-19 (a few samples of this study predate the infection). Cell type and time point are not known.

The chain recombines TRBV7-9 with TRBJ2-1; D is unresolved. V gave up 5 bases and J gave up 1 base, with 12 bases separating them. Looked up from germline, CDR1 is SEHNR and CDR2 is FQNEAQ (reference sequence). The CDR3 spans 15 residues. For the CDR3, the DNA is TGTGCCAGCAGCCCCCGGAGACTTTCCTACAATGAGCAGTTCTTC. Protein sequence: CASSPRRLSYNEQFF.

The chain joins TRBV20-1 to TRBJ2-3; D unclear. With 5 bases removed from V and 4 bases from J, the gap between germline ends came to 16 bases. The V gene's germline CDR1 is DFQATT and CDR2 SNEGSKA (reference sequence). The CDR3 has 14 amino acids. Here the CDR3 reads CSALFGESPDTQYF. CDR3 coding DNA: TGCAGTGCTTTGTTCGGCGAATCTCCAGATACGCAGTATTTT.

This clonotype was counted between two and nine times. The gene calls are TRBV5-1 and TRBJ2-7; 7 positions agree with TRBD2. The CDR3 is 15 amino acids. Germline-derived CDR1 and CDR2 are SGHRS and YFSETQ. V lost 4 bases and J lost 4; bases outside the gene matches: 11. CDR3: CASSQPGIGGYEQYF. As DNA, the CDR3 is TGCGCCAGCAGCCAGCCGGGAATCGGGGGGTACGAGCAGTACTTC.

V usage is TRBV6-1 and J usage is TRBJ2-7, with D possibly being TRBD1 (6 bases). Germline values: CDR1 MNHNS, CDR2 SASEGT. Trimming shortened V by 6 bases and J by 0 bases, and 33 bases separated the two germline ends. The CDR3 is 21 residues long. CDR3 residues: CASSVLLSRAVSGTLSYEQYF. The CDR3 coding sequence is TGTGCCAGCAGCGTACTCCTCTCTCGAGCTGTTTCCGGGACACTCTCCTACGAGCAGTACTTC.

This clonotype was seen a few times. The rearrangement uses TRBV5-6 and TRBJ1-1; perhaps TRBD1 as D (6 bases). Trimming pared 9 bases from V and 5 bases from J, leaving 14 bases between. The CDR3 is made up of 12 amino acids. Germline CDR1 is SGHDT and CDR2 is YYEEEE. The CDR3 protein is CATQGPWTEAFF. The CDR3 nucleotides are TGTGCCACCCAGGGGCCATGGACTGAAGCTTTCTTT.

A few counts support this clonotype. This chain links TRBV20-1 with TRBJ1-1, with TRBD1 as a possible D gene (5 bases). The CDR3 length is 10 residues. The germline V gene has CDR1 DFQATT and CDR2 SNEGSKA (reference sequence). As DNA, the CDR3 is TGCAGCCAAGGGGACACTGAAGCTTTCTTT. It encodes CSQGDTEAFF.

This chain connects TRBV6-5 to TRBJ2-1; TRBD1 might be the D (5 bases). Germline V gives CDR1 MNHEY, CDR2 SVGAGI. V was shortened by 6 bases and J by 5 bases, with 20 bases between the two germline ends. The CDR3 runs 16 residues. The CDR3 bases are TGTGCCAGCAGAACCGCTGGGGCGCCTGGACACAATGAGCAGTTCTTC. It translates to CASRTAGAPGHNEQFF.

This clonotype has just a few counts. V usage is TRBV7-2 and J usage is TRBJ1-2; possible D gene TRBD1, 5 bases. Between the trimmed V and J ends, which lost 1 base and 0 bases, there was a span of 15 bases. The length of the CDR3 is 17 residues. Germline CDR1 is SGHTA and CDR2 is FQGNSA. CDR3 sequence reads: CASSLGRGRHSNYGYTF. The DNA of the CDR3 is TGTGCCAGCAGCTTAGGAAGGGGCAGGCATTCTAACTATGGCTACACCTTC.

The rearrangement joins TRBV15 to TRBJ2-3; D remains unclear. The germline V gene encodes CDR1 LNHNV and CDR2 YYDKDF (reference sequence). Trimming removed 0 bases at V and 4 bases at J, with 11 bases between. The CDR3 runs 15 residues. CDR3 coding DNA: TGTGCCACCAGCAGAGAAATGGGTTCGGCAGATACGCAGTATTTT. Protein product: CATSREMGSADTQYF. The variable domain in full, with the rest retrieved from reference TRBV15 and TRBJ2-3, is DAMVIQNPRYQVTQFGKPVTLSCSQTLNHNVMYWYQQKSSQAPKLLFHYYDKDFNNEADTPDNFQSRRPNTSFCFLDIRSPGLGDTAMYLCATSREMGSADTQYFGPGTRLTVL.

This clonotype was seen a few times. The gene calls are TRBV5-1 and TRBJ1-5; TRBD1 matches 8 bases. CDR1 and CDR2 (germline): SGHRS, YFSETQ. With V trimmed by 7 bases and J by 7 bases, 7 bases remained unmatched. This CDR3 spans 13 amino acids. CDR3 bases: TGCGCCAGCTCCTCAGGGGGCAGCCAGCCCCAGCATTTT. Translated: CASSSGGSQPQHF.

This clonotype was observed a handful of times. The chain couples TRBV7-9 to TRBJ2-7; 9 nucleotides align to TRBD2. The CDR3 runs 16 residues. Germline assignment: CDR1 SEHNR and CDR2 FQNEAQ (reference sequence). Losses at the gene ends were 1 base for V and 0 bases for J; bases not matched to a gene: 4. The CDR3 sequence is CASSLDSSGNSYEQYF. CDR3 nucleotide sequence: TGTGCCAGCAGCTTAGATTCTAGCGGGAACTCCTACGAGCAGTACTTC.

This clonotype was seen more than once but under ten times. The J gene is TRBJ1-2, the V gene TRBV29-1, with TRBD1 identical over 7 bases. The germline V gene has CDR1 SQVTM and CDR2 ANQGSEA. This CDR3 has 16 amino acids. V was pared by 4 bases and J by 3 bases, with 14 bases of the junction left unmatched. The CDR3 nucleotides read TGCAGCGTTGTAGGCCAGGGGAGGGGGCTCGACTATGGCTACACCTTC. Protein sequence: CSVVGQGRGLDYGYTF.

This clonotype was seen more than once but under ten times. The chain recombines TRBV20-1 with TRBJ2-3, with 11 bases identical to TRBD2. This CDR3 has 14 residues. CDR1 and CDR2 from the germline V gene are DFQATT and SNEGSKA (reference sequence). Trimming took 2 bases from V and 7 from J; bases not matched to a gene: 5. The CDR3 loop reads CSARTSGSRHTQYF. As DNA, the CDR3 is TGCAGTGCTAGAACTAGCGGGAGTCGACATACGCAGTATTTT.

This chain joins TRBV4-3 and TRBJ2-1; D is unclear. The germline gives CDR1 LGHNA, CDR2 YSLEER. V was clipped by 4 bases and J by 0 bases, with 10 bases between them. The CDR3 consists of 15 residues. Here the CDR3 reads CASSLTTDSYNEQFF. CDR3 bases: TGCGCCAGCAGCCTCACGACCGACTCCTACAATGAGCAGTTCTTC.

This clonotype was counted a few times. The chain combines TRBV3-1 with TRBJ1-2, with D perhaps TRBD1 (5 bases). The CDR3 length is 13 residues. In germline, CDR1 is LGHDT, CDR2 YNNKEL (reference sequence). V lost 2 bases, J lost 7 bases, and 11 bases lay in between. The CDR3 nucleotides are TGTGCCAGCAGCCAAAGGGCAGGGAGTGGCTACACCTTC. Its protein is CASSQRAGSGYTF.

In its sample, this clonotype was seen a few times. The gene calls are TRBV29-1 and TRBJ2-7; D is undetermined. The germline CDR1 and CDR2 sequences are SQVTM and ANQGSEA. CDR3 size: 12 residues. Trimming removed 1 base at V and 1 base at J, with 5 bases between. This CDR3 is CSVEAQSYEQYF. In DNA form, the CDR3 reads TGCAGCGTTGAAGCTCAATCCTACGAGCAGTACTTC.

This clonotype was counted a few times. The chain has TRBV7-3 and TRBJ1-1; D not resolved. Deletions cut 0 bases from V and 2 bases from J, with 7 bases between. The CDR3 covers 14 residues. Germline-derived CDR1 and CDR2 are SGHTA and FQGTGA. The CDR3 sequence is CASSLTRANTEAFF. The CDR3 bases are TGTGCCAGCAGCTTAACCCGGGCTAACACTGAAGCTTTCTTT.

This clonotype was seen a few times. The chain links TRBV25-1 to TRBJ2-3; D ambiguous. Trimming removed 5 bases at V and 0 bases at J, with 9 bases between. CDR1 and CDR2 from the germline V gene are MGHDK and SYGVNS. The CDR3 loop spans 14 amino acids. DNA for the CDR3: TGTGCCAGCAGTAAGAAGTATAGCACAGATACGCAGTATTTT. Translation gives CASSKKYSTDTQYF. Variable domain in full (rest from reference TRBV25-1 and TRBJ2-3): EADIYQTPRYLVIGTGKKITLECSQTMGHDKMYWYQQDPGMELHLIHYSYGVNSTEKGDLSSESTVSRIRTEHFPLTLESARPSHTSQYLCASSKKYSTDTQYFGPGTRLTVL.

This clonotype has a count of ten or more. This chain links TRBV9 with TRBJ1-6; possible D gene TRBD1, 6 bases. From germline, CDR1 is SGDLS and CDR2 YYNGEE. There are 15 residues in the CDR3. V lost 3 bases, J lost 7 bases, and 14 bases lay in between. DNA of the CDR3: TGTGCCAGCAGCGAGCTTGAGAGGGGGAATTCACCCCTCCACTTT. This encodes CASSELERGNSPLHF.

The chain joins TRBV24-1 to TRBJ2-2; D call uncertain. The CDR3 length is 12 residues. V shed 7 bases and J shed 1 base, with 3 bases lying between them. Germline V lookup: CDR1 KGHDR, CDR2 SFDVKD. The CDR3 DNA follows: TGTGCCACCAGACTGAACACCGGGGAGCTGTTTTTT. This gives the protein CATRLNTGELFF.